The source of this T cell receptor (beta chain) is a study of blood T cells in healthy people across ages. Sample-barcoded 5' priming and a J-beta primer mix drove a second PCR of roughly 6 to 12 cycles. Every cDNA was tagged by a template-switch adaptor with 12 random nucleotides. Each CDR3 protein is one row after TCRdb ran MiXCR on the 5' RACE reads. Of 1.4 million to 1.5 million distinct CDR3 sequences listed, roughly 45% are singletons. Per the germline V gene, CDR1 is SGHRS and CDR2 is YFSETQ. The V and J ends lost 5 bases and 0 bases, in that order; junction bases with no gene match: 2. The CDR3 runs to 14 residues.

This chain uses TRBV5-1 with TRBJ2-7; 10 nucleotides match TRBD2. The TCR originated in a woman aged 18-29 years in good health. Input material: blood. The CDR3 is CASRSSGGSYEQYF. DNA of the CDR3: TGCGCCAGCAGATCTAGCGGGGGCTCCTACGAGCAGTACTTC.